This paragraph covers one T cell receptor (beta chain) sequence. This specimen comes from a study of blood T cell repertoires in COVID-19. Overall study: Acute-phase and convalescent COVID-19 samples originated in the United States, Italy and Spain. PBMCs, B-cell-depleted T cells, or T cells provided the cDNA or gDNA that made up the material.

Symptom resolution, clearance, or two negative PCRs marked the recovered donors of Cohort 3. Original processing methods: Reference gene primer amplification in the assay estimated nucleated cell counts. The method was immunoSEQ multiplex PCR; TCRdb's version includes in-frame clones alone and lacks a portion of them. V, J and clone size are those of that table, while D and trimming were read from the DNA. The data contain approximately 220,000 clones, roughly 84% of them singletons. This CDR3 comprises 19 residues. Trimming took 3 bases from V and 2 from J; bases not matched to a gene: 14. Germline-derived CDR1 and CDR2 are DFQATT and SNEGSKA (reference sequence).

The J gene is TRBJ2-6, the V gene TRBV20-1; TRBD2 matches 9 bases. The sequence came from a woman aged 40 to 55 who had recovered from COVID-19. The source material was PBMCs or T cells enriched from blood (not recorded which). The CDR3 DNA follows: TGCAGTGCTAGTACCCCTCCAGCGGGAGGCGTGACTGGGGCCAACGTCCTGACTTTC. It specifies CSASTPPAGGVTGANVLTF.